The rows below give T cell receptor beta chains drawn from one sample of a study of T cell repertoires in cytomegalovirus infection. TCRdb reprocessed the reads via MiXCR and lists one record per CDR3 protein. The repertoire holds some 440,000 distinct CDR3 sequences, with 30% to 40% as singletons. The specimen was PBMCs. The source is a human donor in good health (CMV status not recorded). Some clones in this sample may be carry-over from other donors' samples. Both conserved end residues are trimmed from each CDR3. Some rows mark clone size as missing; the rest say once, few, many or name a class of expanded clone.

clone_size,cdr3_length,j_call,v_call,cdr3_aa
few,13,TRBJ1-6,TRBV6-1,ASSDEVTRLSPLH
few,14,TRBJ2-3,TRBV11-2,ASSLQLAGGTDTQY
-,13,TRBJ1-4,TRBV7-9,ASSFSVLGGEKLF
-,12,TRBJ1-6,TRBV7-2,ARSLRGLDSPLH
-,17,TRBJ1-6,TRBV20-1,SARPGTGVQNSYNSPLH
-,14,TRBJ1-2,TRBV6-5,ASSYSEGTVYYGYT
few,12,TRBJ2-5,TRBV28,ASSLWPGSKTQY
few,13,TRBJ1-5,TRBV12-3/TRBV12-4,ASSLGQLANQPQH
few,13,TRBJ1-2,TRBV4-1,ASSQSRDSIYGYT
few,13,TRBJ2-7,TRBV19,ASSTSGTGPDEQY
many,10,TRBJ1-1,TRBV12-3/TRBV12-4,ASSFRWTEAF
-,11,TRBJ1-3,TRBV6-6,ARHGFSGNTIY
many,13,TRBJ2-1,TRBV7-8,ASSLFEDINNEQF
-,12,TRBJ1-1,TRBV7-9,ASSPTGFRTEAF
many,12,TRBJ2-7,TRBV7-9,ASSPRGQGDEQY
many,15,TRBJ2-1,TRBV5-1,ASSFGGGQRGYNEQF
many,13,TRBJ2-1,TRBV7-2,ASSLNSGGASEQF
-,14,TRBJ2-1,TRBV6-2/TRBV6-3,ASSYGFGSPVDEQF
few,13,TRBJ1-1,TRBV6-1,ASSGTGQRSTEAF
many,13,TRBJ2-3,TRBV7-9,ASSNTGTDTDTQY
many,13,TRBJ2-7,TRBV7-6,ASSSDIGRAHEQY
few,17,TRBJ2-1,TRBV20-1,SARNRAGKLAGANNEQF
few,15,TRBJ1-1,TRBV20-1,SASLIGVYRDDTEAF
many,12,TRBJ1-1,TRBV7-2,ASSSSGGNTEAF
-,13,TRBJ1-5,TRBV6-5,ASSYSAYSNQPQH
-,15,TRBJ1-5,TRBV19,ASSILQGARDNQPQH
few,10,TRBJ2-2,TRBV28,ASRPLTGELF
-,14,TRBJ1-6,TRBV12-3/TRBV12-4,ASSFAGQASNSPLH
-,13,TRBJ2-5,TRBV7-3,ASVGTETVRETQY
many,13,TRBJ1-2,TRBV7-2,ASSLGTDANYGYT
few,13,TRBJ1-1,TRBV19,ASSPLPGVRTEAF
few,16,TRBJ2-2,TRBV5-1,ASSQDRPSGGWAGELF
many,11,TRBJ1-1,TRBV7-2,ASKAELNTEAF
many,10,TRBJ2-7,TRBV7-6,ASGTGLYEQY
many,12,TRBJ2-7,TRBV7-2,ASSLGGGAYEQY
many,11,TRBJ2-7,TRBV7-2,ASRSNRGYEQY
few,14,TRBJ1-4,TRBV12-3/TRBV12-4,ASSSLDTATNEKLF
-,18,TRBJ2-7,TRBV6-1,ASSEFPGQGAVGGSYEQY
-,12,TRBJ2-7,TRBV4-1,ASSQDLGGAEQY
-,12,TRBJ1-1,TRBV10-3,AISELGENTEAF
-,13,TRBJ2-1,TRBV25-1,ASSGRGRDYNEQF
many,12,TRBJ2-3,TRBV18,ASSPRRNTDTQY
-,11,TRBJ2-7,TRBV12-3/TRBV12-4,ASSLRVTYEQY
-,13,TRBJ1-1,TRBV7-4,ASSLGVGWRAEAF
few,13,TRBJ1-1,TRBV4-1,ASSQALTENTEAF
few,12,TRBJ2-7,TRBV7-6,ASSPSTGPYEQY
-,10,TRBJ2-5,TRBV15,DTSRVDETQY
few,13,TRBJ2-1,TRBV7-3,ASSPGAGGRGEQF
many,13,TRBJ2-5,TRBV7-6,ASSGGTSGQETQY
many,13,TRBJ2-2,TRBV7-2,ASSLLDSRTGELF
many,17,TRBJ2-3,TRBV7-6,ASSLVLARRTGDGDTQY
-,11,TRBJ2-1,TRBV6-2/TRBV6-3,ASSLGQGAKHF
once,13,TRBJ1-1,TRBV6-6,ASRPAGGMNTEAF